Sequencing of this T cell receptor beta chain was carried out in a study of cytomegalovirus exposure and HLA in healthy donors. Use of 60 Vbeta and 13 Jbeta primers characterized the PCR. Libraries were prepared by immunoSEQ multiplex PCR; TCRdb keeps only in-frame clonotypes and omits some of them. The sample records roughly 180,000 clones, 76% being singletons. This clone was recorded a few times. This CDR3 is built from 16 residues. The trim removed 6 bases at V and 1 base at J, leaving 2 bases unmatched. The V gene's germline CDR1 is KGHSH and CDR2 LQKENI. This chain links TRBV18 with TRBJ2-6; 11 bases are shared with TRBD1. The sequenced material came from PBMCs. The clonotype originates from a man between 18 and 29 years old in good health and CMV-seronegative. CDR3 residues: CASSGQGVSGANVLTF. For the CDR3, the DNA is TGTGCCAGCTCGGGACAGGGGGTATCTGGGGCCAACGTCCTGACTTTC.